One T cell receptor (beta chain) is described in this entry. The sample belongs to a study of control samples from healthy donors and cancer patients. Trimming took 0 bases from V and 4 from J, leaving 7 bases between them. CDR1 and CDR2 from the germline V gene are SGHRS and YFSETQ. The CDR3 has 14 residues. Using immunoSEQ multiplex PCR, the repertoire was profiled, and TCRdb retains in-frame clones only, with some absent. The sample gives roughly 73,000 clones, around 94% of which show up once; 5% to 6.5% is in the top ten. This TCR came from a woman aged 55-70 years in good health. Sequencing used blood. The chain combines TRBV5-1 with TRBJ1-4, with D maybe TRBD1 (5 bases). CDR3 region: CASSLGQINEKLFF. The CDR3 DNA reads TGCGCCAGCAGCTTGGGACAGATTAATGAAAAACTGTTTTTT.